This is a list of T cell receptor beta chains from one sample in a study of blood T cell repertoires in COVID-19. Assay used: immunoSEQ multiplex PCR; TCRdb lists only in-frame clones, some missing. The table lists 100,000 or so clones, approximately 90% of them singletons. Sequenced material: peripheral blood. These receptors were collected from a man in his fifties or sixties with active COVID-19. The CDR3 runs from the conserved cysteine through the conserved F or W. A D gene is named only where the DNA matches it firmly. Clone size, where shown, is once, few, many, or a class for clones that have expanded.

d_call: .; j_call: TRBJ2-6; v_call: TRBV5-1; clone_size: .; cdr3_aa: CASSWRPSGANVLTF; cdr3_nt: TGCGCCAGCAGCTGGCGGCCCTCTGGGGCCAACGTCCTGACTTTC
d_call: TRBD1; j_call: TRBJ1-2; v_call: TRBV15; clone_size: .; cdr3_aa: CATSQPGGDNYGYTF; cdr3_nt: TGTGCCACCAGTCAACCAGGGGGCGATAACTATGGCTACACCTTC
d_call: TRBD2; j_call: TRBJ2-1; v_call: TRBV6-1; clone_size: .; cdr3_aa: CASSARASGIYNEQFF; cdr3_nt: TGTGCCAGCAGTGCTCGGGCTAGCGGAATTTACAATGAGCAGTTCTTC
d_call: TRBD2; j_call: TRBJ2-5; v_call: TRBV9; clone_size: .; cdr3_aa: CASSATGGETQYF; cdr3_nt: TGTGCCAGCAGCGCCACGGGGGGGGAGACCCAGTACTTC
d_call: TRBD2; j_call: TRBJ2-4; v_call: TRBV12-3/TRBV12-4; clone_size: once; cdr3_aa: CAPRGSSKNIQYF; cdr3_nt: TGTGCCCCCCGCGGGAGCTCCAAAAACATTCAGTACTTC
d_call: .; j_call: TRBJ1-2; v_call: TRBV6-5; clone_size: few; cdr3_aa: CASRSTGNYGYTF; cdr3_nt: TGTGCCAGCAGATCTACAGGGAACTATGGCTACACCTTC
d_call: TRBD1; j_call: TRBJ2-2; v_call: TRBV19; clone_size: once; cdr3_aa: CASSPRGTGTGELFF; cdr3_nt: TGTGCCAGTAGTCCCCGGGGGACAGGGACCGGGGAGCTGTTTTTT
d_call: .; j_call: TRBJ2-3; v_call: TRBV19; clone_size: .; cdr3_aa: CASATETSTDTQYF; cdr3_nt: TGTGCCAGTGCGACAGAGACTAGCACAGATACGCAGTATTTT
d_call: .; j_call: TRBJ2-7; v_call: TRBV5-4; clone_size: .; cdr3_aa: CASSFRGASIYEQYF; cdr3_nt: TGTGCCAGCAGCTTTCGGGGGGCGTCGATCTACGAGCAGTACTTC
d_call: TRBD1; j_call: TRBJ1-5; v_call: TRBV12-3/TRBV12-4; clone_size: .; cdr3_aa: CASSIQGLQPQHF; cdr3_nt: TGTGCCAGCAGCATACAGGGGTTACAGCCCCAGCATTTT
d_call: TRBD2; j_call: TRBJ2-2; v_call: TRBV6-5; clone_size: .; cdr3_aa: CASRIRLAGSGELFF; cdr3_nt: TGTGCCAGCAGGATTAGACTAGCGGGGAGCGGGGAGCTGTTTTTT
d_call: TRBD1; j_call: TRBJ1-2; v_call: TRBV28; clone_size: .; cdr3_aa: CASSPTGLSYGYTF; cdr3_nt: TGTGCCAGCAGTCCGACAGGGTTGAGCTATGGCTACACCTTC
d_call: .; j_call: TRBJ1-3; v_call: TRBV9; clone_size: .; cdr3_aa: CASSVTASGNTIYF; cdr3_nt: TGTGCCAGCAGCGTGACAGCTTCAGGAAACACCATATATTTT
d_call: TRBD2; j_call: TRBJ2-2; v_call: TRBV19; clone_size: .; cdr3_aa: CASSFHRTSGTTGELFF; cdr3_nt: TGTGCCAGTAGTTTTCACCGGACTAGCGGGACCACCGGGGAGCTGTTTTTT
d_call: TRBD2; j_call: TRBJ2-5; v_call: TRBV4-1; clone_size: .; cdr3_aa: CASSQAGTSGAETQYF; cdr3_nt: TGCGCCAGCAGCCAAGCGGGGACTAGCGGGGCGGAGACCCAGTACTTC
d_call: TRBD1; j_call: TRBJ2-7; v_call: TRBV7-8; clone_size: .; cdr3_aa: CASSLGRDRGTYEQYF; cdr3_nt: TGTGCCAGCAGCTTAGGCCGGGACAGGGGCACCTACGAGCAGTACTTC
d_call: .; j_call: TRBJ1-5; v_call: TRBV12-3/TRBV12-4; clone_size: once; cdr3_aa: CASSFQAQPQHF; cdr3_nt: TGTGCCAGCAGTTTTCAGGCCCAGCCCCAGCATTTT
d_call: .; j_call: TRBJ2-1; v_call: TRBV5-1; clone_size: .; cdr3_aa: CASSFGGSAYNEQFF; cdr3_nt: TGCGCCAGCAGCTTCGGCGGTTCGGCCTACAATGAGCAGTTCTTC
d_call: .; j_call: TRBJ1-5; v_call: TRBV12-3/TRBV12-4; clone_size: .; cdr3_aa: CASSFAGKQPQHF; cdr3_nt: TGTGCCAGCAGTTTCGCGGGGAAACAGCCCCAGCATTTT
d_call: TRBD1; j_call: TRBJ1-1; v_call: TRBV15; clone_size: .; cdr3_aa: CATSTGQGVAGNTEAFF; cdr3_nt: TGTGCCACCAGCACTGGGCAGGGGGTCGCTGGAAACACTGAAGCTTTCTTT
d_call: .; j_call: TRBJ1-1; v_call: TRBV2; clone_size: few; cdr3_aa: CASSFNSGGFEAFF; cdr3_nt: TGTGCCAGCAGTTTTAATTCTGGCGGGTTTGAAGCTTTCTTT
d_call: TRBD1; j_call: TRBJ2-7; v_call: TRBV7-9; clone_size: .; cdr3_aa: CASSPKTGGKPRPSYEQYF; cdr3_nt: TGTGCCAGCAGCCCGAAGACAGGGGGAAAACCTAGGCCCTCCTACGAGCAGTACTTC
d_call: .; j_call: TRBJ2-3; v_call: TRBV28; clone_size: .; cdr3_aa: CASSTVRRSTDTQYF; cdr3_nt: TGTGCCAGCAGCACCGTAAGGCGGAGCACAGATACGCAGTATTTT
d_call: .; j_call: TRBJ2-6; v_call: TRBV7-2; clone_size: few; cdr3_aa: CASSSKGSGSGANVLTF; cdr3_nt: TGTGCCAGCAGCTCAAAAGGCTCCGGGTCTGGGGCCAACGTCCTGACTTTC
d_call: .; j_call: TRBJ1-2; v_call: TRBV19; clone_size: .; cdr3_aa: CATTDSHNYGYTF; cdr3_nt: TGTGCCACCACGGACAGCCATAACTATGGCTACACCTTC
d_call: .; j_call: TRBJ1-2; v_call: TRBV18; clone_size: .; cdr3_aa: CASSTGPPTF; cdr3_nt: TGTGCCAGCTCGACAGGACCCCCCACCTTC
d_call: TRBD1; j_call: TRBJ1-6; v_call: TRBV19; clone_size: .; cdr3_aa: CASSGVQGANNSPLHF; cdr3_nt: TGTGCCAGTTCGGGTGTGCAGGGGGCGAATAATTCACCCCTCCACTTT
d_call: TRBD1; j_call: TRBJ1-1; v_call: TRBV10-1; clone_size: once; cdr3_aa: CASSYERDRGPTEAFF; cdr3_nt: TGCGCCAGCAGTTACGAACGGGACAGGGGGCCCACTGAAGCTTTCTTT
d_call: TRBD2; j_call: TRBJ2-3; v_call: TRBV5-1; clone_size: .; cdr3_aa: CASSLVVSGSDTQYF; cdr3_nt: TGCGCCAGCAGCTTGGTTGTTAGCGGGAGCGATACGCAGTATTTT
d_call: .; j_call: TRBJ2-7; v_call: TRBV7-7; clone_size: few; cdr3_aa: CASSLAPENEQYF; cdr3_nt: TGTGCCAGCAGCTTAGCGCCGGAGAACGAGCAGTACTTC
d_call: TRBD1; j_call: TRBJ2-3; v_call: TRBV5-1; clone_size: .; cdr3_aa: CASSPRTGGTDTQYF; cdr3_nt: TGCGCCAGCAGCCCCAGGACAGGGGGAACAGATACGCAGTATTTT
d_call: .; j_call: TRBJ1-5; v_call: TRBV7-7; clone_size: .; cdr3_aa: CASSPGRQPVSNQPQHF; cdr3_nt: TGTGCCAGCAGCCCCGGGAGACAGCCAGTAAGCAATCAGCCCCAGCATTTT
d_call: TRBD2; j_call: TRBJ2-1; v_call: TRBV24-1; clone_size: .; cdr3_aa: CATSDQLAGGDNEQFF; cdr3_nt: TGTGCCACCAGTGACCAACTAGCGGGAGGGGACAATGAGCAGTTCTTC
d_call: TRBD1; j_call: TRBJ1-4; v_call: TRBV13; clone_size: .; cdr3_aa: CASSLGTGGTNEKLFF; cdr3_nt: TGTGCCAGCAGCCTGGGGACAGGGGGAACTAATGAAAAACTGTTTTTT
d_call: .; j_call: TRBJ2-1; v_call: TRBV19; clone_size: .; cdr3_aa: CASSLQRNEQFF; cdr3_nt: TGTGCCAGTAGTCTGCAGCGGAATGAGCAGTTCTTC
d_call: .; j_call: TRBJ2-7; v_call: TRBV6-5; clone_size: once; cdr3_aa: CASTPSANSYEQYF; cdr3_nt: TGTGCCAGCACCCCTAGCGCCAACTCCTACGAGCAGTACTTC
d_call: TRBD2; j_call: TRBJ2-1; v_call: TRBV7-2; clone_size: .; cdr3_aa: CASSSRAGSSYNEQFF; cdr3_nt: TGTGCCAGCAGCTCACGAGCGGGGAGCTCCTACAATGAGCAGTTCTTC
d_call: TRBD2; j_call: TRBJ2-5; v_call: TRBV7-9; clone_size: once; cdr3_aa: CASSPPAGGQETQYF; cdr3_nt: TGTGCCAGCAGCCCACCAGCGGGGGGGCAAGAGACCCAGTACTTC
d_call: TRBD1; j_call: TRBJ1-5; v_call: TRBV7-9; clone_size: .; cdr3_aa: CASSPQGQGDQPQHF; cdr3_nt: TGTGCCAGCAGCCCCCAGGGACAGGGTGATCAGCCCCAGCATTTT
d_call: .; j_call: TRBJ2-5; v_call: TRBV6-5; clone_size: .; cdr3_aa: CASRVSAQETQYF; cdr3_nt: TGTGCCAGCAGGGTCAGTGCCCAAGAGACCCAGTACTTC
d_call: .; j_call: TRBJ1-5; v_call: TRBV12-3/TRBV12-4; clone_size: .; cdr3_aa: CASSPPPLGPQHF; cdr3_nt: TGTGCCAGCAGTCCCCCGCCGCTCGGGCCCCAGCATTTT
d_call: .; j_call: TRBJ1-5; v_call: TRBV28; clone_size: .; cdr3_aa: CASSPRQLAGNQPQHF; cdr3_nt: TGTGCCAGCAGCCCACGACAGTTGGCGGGCAATCAGCCCCAGCATTTT
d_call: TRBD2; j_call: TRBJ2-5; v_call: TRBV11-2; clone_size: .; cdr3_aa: CATSGLENGGTQYF; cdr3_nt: TGTGCCACTAGCGGTTTGGAAAATGGGGGGACCCAGTACTTC
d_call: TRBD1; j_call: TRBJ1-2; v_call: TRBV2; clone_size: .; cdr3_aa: CASSVTGVDSYTF; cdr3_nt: TGTGCCAGCAGTGTAACAGGGGTGGATAGCTACACCTTC
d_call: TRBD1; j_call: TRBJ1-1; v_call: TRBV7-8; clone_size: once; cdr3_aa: CASSLVSGTGAVISTEAFF; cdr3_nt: TGTGCCAGCAGCTTAGTGTCCGGGACAGGAGCAGTAATATCGACTGAAGCTTTCTTT
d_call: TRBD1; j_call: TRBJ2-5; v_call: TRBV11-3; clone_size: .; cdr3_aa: CASSFTPGTGGSETQYF; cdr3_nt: TGTGCCAGCAGCTTCACCCCCGGGACAGGGGGTTCTGAGACCCAGTACTTC
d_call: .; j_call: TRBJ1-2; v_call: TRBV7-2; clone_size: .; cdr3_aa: CASSSTPSGTANYGYTF; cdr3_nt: .
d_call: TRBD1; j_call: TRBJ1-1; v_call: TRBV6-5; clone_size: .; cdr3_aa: CASRRDRGQGEAFF; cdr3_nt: TGTGCCAGCAGGCGGGACAGGGGGCAGGGTGAAGCTTTCTTT
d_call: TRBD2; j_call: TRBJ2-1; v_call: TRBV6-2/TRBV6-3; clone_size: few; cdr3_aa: CASSPHSGAGYNEQFF; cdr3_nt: TGTGCCAGCAGTCCGCATAGCGGGGCGGGCTACAATGAGCAGTTCTTC
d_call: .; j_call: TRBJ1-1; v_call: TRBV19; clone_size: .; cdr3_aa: CASSTQGMNTEAFF; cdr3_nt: TGTGCCAGTAGCACTCAGGGGATGAACACTGAAGCTTTCTTT
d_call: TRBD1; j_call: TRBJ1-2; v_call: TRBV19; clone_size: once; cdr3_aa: CASSKSKTGIYYGYTF; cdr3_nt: TGTGCCAGTAGTAAGAGCAAGACAGGGATTTACTATGGCTACACCTTC